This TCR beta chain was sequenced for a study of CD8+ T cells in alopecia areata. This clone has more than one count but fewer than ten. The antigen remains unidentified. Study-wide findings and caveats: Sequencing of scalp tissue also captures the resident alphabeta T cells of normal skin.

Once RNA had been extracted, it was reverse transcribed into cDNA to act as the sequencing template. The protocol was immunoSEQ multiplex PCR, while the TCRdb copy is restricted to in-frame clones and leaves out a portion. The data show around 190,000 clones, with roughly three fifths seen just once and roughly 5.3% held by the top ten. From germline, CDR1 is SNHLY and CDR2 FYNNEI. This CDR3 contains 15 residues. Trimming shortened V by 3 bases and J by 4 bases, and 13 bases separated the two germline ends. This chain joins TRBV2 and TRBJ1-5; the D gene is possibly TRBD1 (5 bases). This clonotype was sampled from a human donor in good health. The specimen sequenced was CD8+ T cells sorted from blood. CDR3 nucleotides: TGTGCCAGCAGTGAGAGGGGACCCGGTAATCAGCCCCAGCATTTT. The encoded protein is CASSERGPGNQPQHF.